The T cell receptor beta chain under discussion was sequenced for a study of control samples from healthy donors and cancer patients (dated by TCRdb to 2018 to 2021). V loses 5 bases of germline sequence and J loses 5 bases, and the interval between the two ends is 15 bases. Counted from cysteine to phenylalanine, this CDR3 has 14 amino acids. Here the CDR3 DNA is all that survives: 42 bases in frame from base 1. CDR1 SGHTA and CDR2 FQGNSA were looked up in the germline V gene. Receptors were amplified or captured by the immunoSEQ multiplex PCR assay. Sourced from immuneACCESS, this table was stored by TCRdb with only in-frame sequences that have V and J called. A share of the clones is absent; for the studies checked, an unresolved V gene accounts for under half, and the remainder has no known explanation. In this sample the table shows about 160,000 clones, 90% to 95% of which occur a single time. Roughly 15% of the sample is held by the ten biggest clonotypes.

This clone was recorded only once. Its cognate antigen has yet to be identified. Base qualities were left out, and no much larger clone turns up one base away. This chain is built from TRBV7-2 and TRBJ2-5; 5 matching bases give a weak D call of TRBD2. The source is a man aged 55-75 years with colorectal cancer. Source material: PBMCs. The CDR3 reads CASSTRIPGETQYF. The sequenced DNA is TGTGCCAGCAGCACCCGTATACCGGGGGAGACCCAGTACTTC.